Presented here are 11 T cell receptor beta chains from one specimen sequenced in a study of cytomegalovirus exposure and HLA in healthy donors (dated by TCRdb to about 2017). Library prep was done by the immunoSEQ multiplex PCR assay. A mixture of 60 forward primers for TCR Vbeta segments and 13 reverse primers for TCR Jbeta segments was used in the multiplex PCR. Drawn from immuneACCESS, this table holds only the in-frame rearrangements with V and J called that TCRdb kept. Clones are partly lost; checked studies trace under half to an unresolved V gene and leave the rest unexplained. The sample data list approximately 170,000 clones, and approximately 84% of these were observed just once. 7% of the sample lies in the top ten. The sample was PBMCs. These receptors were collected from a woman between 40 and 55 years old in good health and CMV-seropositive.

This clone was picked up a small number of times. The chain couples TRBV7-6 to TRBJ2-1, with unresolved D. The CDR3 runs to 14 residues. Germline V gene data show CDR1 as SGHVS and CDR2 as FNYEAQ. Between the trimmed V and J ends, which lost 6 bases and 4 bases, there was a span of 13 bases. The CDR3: CASSSPPKYNEQFF. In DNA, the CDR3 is TGTGCCAGCAGTTCGCCCCCTAAGTACAATGAGCAGTTCTTC.

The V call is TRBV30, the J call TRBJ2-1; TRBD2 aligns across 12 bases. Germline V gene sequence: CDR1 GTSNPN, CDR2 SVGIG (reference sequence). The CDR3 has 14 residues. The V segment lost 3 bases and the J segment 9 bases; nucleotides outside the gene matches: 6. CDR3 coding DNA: TGTGCCTGGAGCCTAGCGGGGGGGCCGGGTGAGCAGTTCTTC. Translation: CAWSLAGGPGEQFF.

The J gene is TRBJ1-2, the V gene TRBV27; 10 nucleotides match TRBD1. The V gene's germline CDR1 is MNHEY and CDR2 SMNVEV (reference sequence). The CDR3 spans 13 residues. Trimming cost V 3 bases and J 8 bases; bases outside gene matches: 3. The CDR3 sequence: CASSLTGGVGYTF. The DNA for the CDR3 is TGTGCCAGCAGTTTGACAGGGGGCGTGGGCTACACCTTC.

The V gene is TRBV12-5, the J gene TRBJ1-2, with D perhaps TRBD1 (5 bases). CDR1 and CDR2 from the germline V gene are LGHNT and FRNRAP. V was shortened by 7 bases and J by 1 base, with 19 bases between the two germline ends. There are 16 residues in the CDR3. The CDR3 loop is CASDRQNPGGNYGYTF. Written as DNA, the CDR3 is TGTGCTAGTGATCGACAAAACCCGGGGGGTAACTATGGCTACACCTTC.

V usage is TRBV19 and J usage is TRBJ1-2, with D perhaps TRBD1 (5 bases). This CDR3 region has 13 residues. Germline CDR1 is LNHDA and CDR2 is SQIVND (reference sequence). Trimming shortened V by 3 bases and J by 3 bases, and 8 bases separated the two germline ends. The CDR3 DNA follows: TGTGCCAGTAGTATCGGGGGAGACTATGGCTACACCTTC. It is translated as CASSIGGDYGYTF.

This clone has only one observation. The CDR3 region is CASSAISQPQHF. The CDR3 bases are TGTGCCAGCAGTGCAATTTCCCAGCCCCAGCATTTT. The genes are TRBV2 and TRBJ1-5; D is unclear. Trimming stripped 4 bases from V and 7 bases from J, with 8 bases between. From germline, CDR1 is SNHLY and CDR2 FYNNEI. The CDR3 contains 12 residues. Full variable domain (missing parts from reference TRBV2 and TRBJ1-5): EPEVTQTPSHQVTQMGQEVILRCVPISNHLYFYWYRQILGQKVEFLVSFYNNEISEKSEIFDDQFSVERPDGSNFTLKIRSTKLEDSAMYFCASSAISQPQHFGDGTRLSIL.

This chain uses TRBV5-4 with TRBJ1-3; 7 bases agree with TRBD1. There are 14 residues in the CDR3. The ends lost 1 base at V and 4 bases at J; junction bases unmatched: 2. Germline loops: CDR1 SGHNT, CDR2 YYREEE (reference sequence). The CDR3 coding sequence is TGTGCCAGCAGCTTGACAGGGGACGGAAACACCATATATTTT. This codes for CASSLTGDGNTIYF.

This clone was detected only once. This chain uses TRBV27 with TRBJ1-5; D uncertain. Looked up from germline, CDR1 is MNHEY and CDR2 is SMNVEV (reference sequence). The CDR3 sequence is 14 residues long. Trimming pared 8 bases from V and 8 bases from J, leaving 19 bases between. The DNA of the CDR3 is TGTGCCAGCGGAGGATCCGACGCGTCGGAGCCCCAGCATTTT. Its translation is CASGGSDASEPQHF.

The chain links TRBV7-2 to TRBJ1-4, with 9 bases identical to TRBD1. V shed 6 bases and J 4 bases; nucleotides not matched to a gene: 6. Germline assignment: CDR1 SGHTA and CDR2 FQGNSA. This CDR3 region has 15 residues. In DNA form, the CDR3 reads TGTGCCAGCAGTCATAACAGGGGGCTTAATGAAAAACTGTTTTTT. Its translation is CASSHNRGLNEKLFF.

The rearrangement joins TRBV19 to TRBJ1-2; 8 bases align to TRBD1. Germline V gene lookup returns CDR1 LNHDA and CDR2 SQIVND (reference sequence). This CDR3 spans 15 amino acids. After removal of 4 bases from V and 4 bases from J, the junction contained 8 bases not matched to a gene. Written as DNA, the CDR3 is TGTGCCAGTAGTACGAGGACAGGGATCAGCTATGGCTACACCTTC. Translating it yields CASSTRTGISYGYTF.

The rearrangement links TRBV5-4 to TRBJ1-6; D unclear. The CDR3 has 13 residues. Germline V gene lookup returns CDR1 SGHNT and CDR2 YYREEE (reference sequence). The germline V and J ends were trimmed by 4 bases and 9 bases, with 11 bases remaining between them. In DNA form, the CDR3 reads TGTGCCAGCAGCCTTAGCCCAAGTTCACCCCTCCACTTT. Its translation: CASSLSPSSPLHF.